This paragraph reports one T cell receptor beta chain. The antigen it recognizes is unknown. The sample holds no much larger clone one base away, and base qualities are not on file. This specimen belongs to a study of blood T cell repertoires in COVID-19 (dated by TCRdb to about 2020). In terms of the full investigation: The collaborator samples originated in the United States, Italy and Spain and spanned the acute and convalescent phases of COVID-19. The material from the prospective study consisted of cDNA or gDNA derived from T cells, B-cell-depleted T cells, or PBMCs. Deeply sampled blood TCRbeta repertoires from subjects exposed to, actively infected with, or recovered from COVID-19 were included in the dataset. The repertoires were released in a freely available public database meant as a resource for research on the immune response to SARS-CoV-2. The samples were drawn from the first 160 participants of the ongoing ImmuneRACE study and from roughly 1,300 subjects provided by 6 global collaborators. Nearly every sample came with metadata listing a de-identified subject ID, COVID-19 status, age in years and sex. Where HLA class I and class II types were available, the types were taken from metadata supplied by the sample provider, not from assay-based typing.

Collaborating institutions collected whole blood in K2EDTA tubes following their own protocols. For TCRbeta analysis, collaborators shipped samples as frozen whole blood, isolated PBMCs, or DNA extracted from either of those sample types. V trim: 4 bases; J trim: 4 bases; unmatched bases: 4. The CDR3, from cysteine to phenylalanine, totals 13 residues. This entry keeps only the CDR3 DNA: 39 bases, framed from base 1. The germline V gene yields SQVTM for CDR1 and ANQGSEA for CDR2. The paper as a whole reports these results and caveats: How much clinical and demographic metadata was included differed by source and by participant, and the metadata was provided uncurated.

TCRbeta CDR3 regions were amplified from genomic DNA using the immunoSEQ Assay, a bias-controlled multiplex PCR. The authors' pipeline ran thus. The number of nucleated cells in each sample was estimated from the amplification of reference gene primers within the assay. To quantify the absolute abundance of each unique TCRbeta CDR3 rearrangement, sequence reads were collapsed and filtered. For each sample, productive Simpson clonality was calculated as the square root of Simpson's diversity index over productive rearrangements. Entries here come from immuneACCESS through TCRdb and include only in-frame sequences with V and J called. Some clones fail to appear in such tables; in the studies checked, an unresolved V gene covers under half of the shortfall, and the cause of the remainder is unknown. The V and J calls and clone size are taken from that table; D and trimming were inferred from the DNA. The sample table lists about 150,000 clones, about four fifths of them with a count of one. The ten biggest clones cover more than 7.5% of the sample.

The V and J genes are TRBV29-1 and TRBJ1-5, with TRBD1 identical over 7 junction bases. This sequence originates from a woman aged 60-75 years with active or convalescent COVID-19. The specimen sequenced was peripheral blood. The bases are TGCAGCGTTGCCGGGACAGCTAATCAGCCCCAGCATTTT. Its translation reads: CSVAGTANQPQHF.